This T cell receptor (beta chain) was obtained from a study of radiotherapy plus CTLA-4 blockade in lung cancer. Study details: Among patients, roughly 17% showed objective responses, and approximately 29% had disease control.

Points on this clone: Antigen specificity is unknown.

Patients in the study, people with chemo-refractory metastatic non-small-cell lung cancer, received focal radiation plus ipilimumab CTLA-4 blockade. Clones were read by immunoSEQ multiplex PCR, and TCRdb kept only the in-frame ones, dropping some. The data contain approximately 89,000 clones, under 85% of them singletons. Germline V CDR1 and CDR2: MNHEY, SMNVEV (reference sequence). The CDR3 is 13 amino acids. Trimming stripped 2 bases from V and 6 bases from J, with 10 bases between. Findings and caveats of the study: Increased serum interferon-beta after radiation also reportedly predicted response strongly. An expansion of tumor-derived TCR clones occurred in blood after radiotherapy plus ipilimumab.

J is TRBJ1-1 and V is TRBV27; D is ambiguous. This receptor was taken from a human donor with non-small cell lung cancer that progressed on radiotherapy plus ipilimumab. Sample: peripheral blood, taken from a patient treated with radiotherapy plus ipilimumab. The CDR3 bases are TGTGCCAGCAGTTTAGCGAGAGGGTCTGAAGCTTTCTTT. This encodes CASSLARGSEAFF.